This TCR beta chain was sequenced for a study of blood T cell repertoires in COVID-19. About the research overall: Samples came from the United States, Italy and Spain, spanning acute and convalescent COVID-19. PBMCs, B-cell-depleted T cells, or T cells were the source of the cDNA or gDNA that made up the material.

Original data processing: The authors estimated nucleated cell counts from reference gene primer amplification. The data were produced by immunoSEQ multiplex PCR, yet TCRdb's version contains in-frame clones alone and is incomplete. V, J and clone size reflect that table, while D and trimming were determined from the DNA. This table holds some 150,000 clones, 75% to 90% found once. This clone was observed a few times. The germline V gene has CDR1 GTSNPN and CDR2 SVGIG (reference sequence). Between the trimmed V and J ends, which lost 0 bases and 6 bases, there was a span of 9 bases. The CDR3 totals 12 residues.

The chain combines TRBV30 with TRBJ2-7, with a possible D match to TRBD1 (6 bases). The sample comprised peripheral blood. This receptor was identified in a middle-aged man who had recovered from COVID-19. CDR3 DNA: TGTGCCTGGAGTGTAGCCAGGGGCGAGCAGTACTTC. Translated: CAWSVARGEQYF.